The clone carrying this T cell receptor (beta chain) came up many times. The antigen is not known. Separate cDNA molecules received unique molecular identifiers, which the library attached to them. TCRdb re-called the reads with MiXCR, one entry per CDR3 protein. This sample carries roughly 120,000 distinct CDR3 sequences, 8% to 9.5% of them seen once, and the ten largest clones take just over 1.4%. This specimen comes from a study of human T cells and chemical hapten exposure. Whole blood, unfractionated, served as the material for total RNA extraction. V lost 4 bases and J lost 4; bases outside the gene matches: 8. Looked up from germline, CDR1 is MDHEN and CDR2 is SYDVKM. This CDR3 spans 15 amino acids. General study results and limits: DPC sensitization left the count of TCRs above 1 in 1000 unchanged.

The sequenced material came from whole blood. This TCR derives from a human donor in good health. Some clones in this sample may be carry-over from other donors' samples. The chain employs TRBV28 and TRBJ2-5; 8 nucleotides match TRBD2. CDR3 in DNA: TGTGCCAGCAGTTCGACTAGCGCGGCCACAGAGACCCAGTACTTC. Amino acid sequence: CASSSTSAATETQYF.